Below are 9 T cell receptor beta chains sequenced from a single sample in a study of shared clonotypes between healthy human individuals. TCRdb's table, derived via immunoSEQ multiplex PCR, lists solely in-frame clones and lacks some. Of some 1,900,000 clones in the sample, just under 95% were seen once. The naive CD8 population came from CD45RO-negative cells selected for CCR7, without terminally differentiated effector memory CD45RA+ cells. The sequenced sample consisted of naive CD8+ T cells sorted from blood. Source of these receptors: a man aged 18-30 years in good health.

The chain couples TRBV27 to TRBJ1-5, with D unclear. The CDR3 is 16 amino acids. Germline V gene data show CDR1 as MNHEY and CDR2 as SMNVEV (reference sequence). Trimming removed 3 bases at V and 1 base at J, with 13 bases between. CDR3 protein: CASSLTPSGSNQPQHF. CDR3 in DNA: TGTGCCAGCAGTTTGACTCCATCCGGGAGCAATCAGCCCCAGCATTTT.

The CDR3, as DNA: TGTGCCAGCAGCTTAATGGGCGGGAGTCTGGGGGAGCAGTACTTC. The encoded protein is CASSLMGGSLGEQYF. The genes are TRBV7-6 and TRBJ2-7; 7 bases match TRBD2. Trimming at V came to 2 bases and at J to 7 bases, leaving 11 bases not matched to a gene. The CDR3 contains 15 residues. Germline-derived CDR1 and CDR2 are SGHVS and FNYEAQ.

The rearrangement joins TRBV9 to TRBJ2-5; 10 bases fit TRBD1. This CDR3 comprises 17 residues. Germline V gene data show CDR1 as SGDLS and CDR2 as YYNGEE. Trimming took 3 bases from V and 5 from J; bases not matched to a gene: 13. The CDR3 region is CASSASAGTGEGETQYF. The CDR3 DNA follows: TGTGCCAGCAGCGCGAGCGCGGGGACAGGGGAAGGGGAGACCCAGTACTTC. Complete variable domain (other parts from reference TRBV9 and TRBJ2-5): DSGVTQTPKHLITATGQRVTLRCSPRSGDLSVYWYQQSLDQGLQFLIQYYNGEERAKGNILERFSAQQFPDLHSELNLSSLELGDSALYFCASSASAGTGEGETQYFGPGTRLLVL.

The V call is TRBV9, the J call TRBJ2-1; 10 positions match TRBD1. Trimming took 3 bases from V and 7 from J; bases not matched to a gene: 7. CDR1 is SGDLS, CDR2 YYNGEE, per germline. The length of the CDR3 is 15 residues. The CDR3: CASSARRGQGNEQFF. The CDR3 DNA sequence: TGTGCCAGCAGCGCCCGGAGGGGACAGGGGAATGAGCAGTTCTTC. The entire variable domain, with the rest obtained from reference TRBV9 and TRBJ2-1, is as follows: DSGVTQTPKHLITATGQRVTLRCSPRSGDLSVYWYQQSLDQGLQFLIQYYNGEERAKGNILERFSAQQFPDLHSELNLSSLELGDSALYFCASSARRGQGNEQFFGPGTRLTVL.

As to this clone: Other DNA variants within this sample encode the same CDR3. The chain recombines TRBV5-1 with TRBJ2-3, with D hard to call. Germline V gene data show CDR1 as SGHRS and CDR2 as YFSETQ. The CDR3 has 12 amino acids. With 3 bases removed from V and 3 bases from J, the gap between germline ends came to 5 bases. In DNA, the CDR3 is TGCGCCAGCAGCTCTGTAACAGATACGCAGTATTTT. Translating it yields CASSSVTDTQYF.

J is TRBJ2-7 and V is TRBV7-6; 8 bases align to TRBD1. Germline V gene data show CDR1 as SGHVS and CDR2 as FNYEAQ. With V trimmed by 5 bases and J by 4 bases, 10 bases remained unmatched. The CDR3 consists of 15 residues. The CDR3 DNA sequence: TGTGCCAGCAGCCCCACGGCACAGGGGGGATACGAGCAGTACTTC. Translating it yields CASSPTAQGGYEQYF.

CDR3 coding DNA: TGTGCCAGCAGTGAATTTGGGGTCACAGATACGCAGTATTTT. Protein sequence: CASSEFGVTDTQYF. The chain combines TRBV2 with TRBJ2-3; unclear D gene. The V end lost 2 bases, the J end lost 2 bases, and 8 bases lay between the germline ends. The CDR3 spans 14 residues. Germline CDR1 SNHLY, CDR2 FYNNEI. The whole variable domain, remainder taken from reference TRBV2 and TRBJ2-3, is EPEVTQTPSHQVTQMGQEVILRCVPISNHLYFYWYRQILGQKVEFLVSFYNNEISEKSEIFDDQFSVERPDGSNFTLKIRSTKLEDSAMYFCASSEFGVTDTQYFGPGTRLTVL.

The rearrangement uses TRBV5-6 and TRBJ2-5, with D hard to call. The CDR3 is 15 amino acids. Trimming stripped 0 bases from V and 2 bases from J, with 11 bases between. CDR1 SGHDT and CDR2 YYEEEE come from the germline V gene. The CDR3 here is CASSLAEWLQETQYF. DNA of the CDR3: TGTGCCAGCAGCTTGGCCGAGTGGCTACAAGAGACCCAGTACTTC.

The chain uses TRBV30 and TRBJ2-1; 7 bases match TRBD1. Germline-derived CDR1 and CDR2 are GTSNPN and SVGIG (reference sequence). V lost 7 bases and J lost 1; bases outside the gene matches: 10. The CDR3 is 15 amino acids. The CDR3 here is CALVRQGKSYNEQFF. CDR3 bases: TGTGCCTTAGTCCGACAGGGTAAGTCCTACAATGAGCAGTTCTTC.